This T cell receptor delta chain was identified during a study of gamma-delta T cells after stem cell transplantation. A note on this clone: A much larger clone differs from this one at a single base, so this may be a read error. At the DNA level, this CDR3 is encoded by other sequences in the same sample as well.

TCRdb re-called the RT-PCR reads through CATT. The sample records roughly 3,100 delta-chain clones, just under 2% being singletons. The V gene's germline CDR1 is GEAIGNYY and CDR2 EKD. The CDR3 length is 21 residues. Input material: gamma-delta T cells. This clonotype was sampled from a human donor. It is not recorded whose cells these are; they may come from a transplant donor. This chain uses TRDV2 with TRDJ4; 13 nucleotides align to TRDD3. CDR3 sequence: CACDSVLGDTRSHAVERPLIF. The CDR3 nucleotides are TGTGCCTGCGACAGCGTACTGGGGGATACGCGGAGTCACGCGGTAGAAAGACCCCTGATCTTT.